A selection of T cell receptor beta chains follows, all from one sample in a study of CD8 T cells in ankylosing spondylitis. MiXCR was run by TCRdb on the 5' RACE reads, yielding one entry per CDR3 protein. The sample comprises around 140,000 distinct CDR3 sequences, roughly 18% of which are singletons, and roughly 30% rests with the top ten. What was sequenced was blood, either unsorted or a sorted T cell fraction (not recorded which). These receptor sequences come from a male donor with ankylosing spondylitis. The CDR3 runs from the conserved cysteine through the conserved F or W. The order of the fields is J gene, D gene, V gene, clone size, CDR3 protein, CDR3 DNA. D genes are given only for firm matches. Part of the rows lack a size; the others show once, few, many or a class for expanded clones.

J gene: TRBJ2-1
D gene: TRBD2
V gene: TRBV6-2/TRBV6-3
clone size: few
CDR3 protein: CASTNLQGLAGGPAYNEQFF
CDR3 DNA: TGTGCCAGCACAAATCTTCAAGGGCTAGCGGGAGGGCCCGCATACAATGAGCAGTTCTTC

J gene: TRBJ1-2
D gene: NA
V gene: TRBV5-6
clone size: few
CDR3 protein: CASSWSGSDYGYTF
CDR3 DNA: TGTGCCAGCAGCTGGTCGGGGTCCGACTATGGCTACACCTTC

J gene: TRBJ2-1
D gene: NA
V gene: TRBV5-1
clone size: few
CDR3 protein: CATNRGGEQFF
CDR3 DNA: TGCGCCACCAACAGGGGGGGTGAGCAGTTCTTC

J gene: TRBJ2-1
D gene: NA
V gene: TRBV3-1
clone size: few
CDR3 protein: CASSQTHRLDAPNEQFF
CDR3 DNA: TGTGCCAGCAGCCAAACCCATCGGCTAGACGCTCCCAATGAGCAGTTCTTC

J gene: TRBJ2-5
D gene: NA
V gene: TRBV7-9
clone size: NA
CDR3 protein: CASSPPLAPTGQETQYF
CDR3 DNA: TGTGCCAGCAGCCCACCCCTAGCGCCGACGGGCCAAGAGACCCAGTACTTC

J gene: TRBJ2-5
D gene: TRBD1
V gene: TRBV28
clone size: few
CDR3 protein: CASIRQGARETQYF
CDR3 DNA: TGTGCCAGCATACGACAGGGGGCGCGGGAGACCCAGTACTTC

J gene: TRBJ2-2
D gene: TRBD2
V gene: TRBV27
clone size: NA
CDR3 protein: CASSLSEREDPGELFF
CDR3 DNA: TGTGCCAGCAGTTTATCAGAGCGGGAGGATCCCGGGGAGCTGTTTTTT

J gene: TRBJ2-3
D gene: NA
V gene: TRBV20-1
clone size: NA
CDR3 protein: CSARVWGRASHSDTQYF
CDR3 DNA: TGCAGTGCTAGAGTTTGGGGCAGGGCCTCACACTCAGATACGCAGTATTTT

J gene: TRBJ2-5
D gene: NA
V gene: TRBV4-1
clone size: NA
CDR3 protein: CASSQGGWQGLPETQYF
CDR3 DNA: TGCGCCAGCAGCCAAGGTGGTTGGCAGGGCCTACCCGAGACCCAGTACTTC

J gene: TRBJ1-3
D gene: NA
V gene: TRBV27
clone size: NA
CDR3 protein: CASRAKGVAGNTIYF
CDR3 DNA: TGTGCCAGCAGGGCCAAGGGGGTAGCAGGAAACACCATATATTTT

J gene: TRBJ2-3
D gene: NA
V gene: TRBV7-3
clone size: few
CDR3 protein: CASSINSGGTDTQYF
CDR3 DNA: TGTGCCAGCAGCATTAACTCGGGGGGCACAGATACGCAGTATTTT

J gene: TRBJ2-3
D gene: TRBD1
V gene: TRBV24-1
clone size: NA
CDR3 protein: CATSDQRQGGGTDTQYF
CDR3 DNA: TGTGCCACCAGTGATCAGAGACAGGGTGGGGGCACAGATACGCAGTATTTT

J gene: TRBJ1-5
D gene: NA
V gene: TRBV9
clone size: NA
CDR3 protein: CASSVGGGNQPQHF
CDR3 DNA: TGTGCCAGCAGCGTAGGTGGGGGGAATCAGCCCCAGCATTTT

J gene: TRBJ2-4
D gene: TRBD2
V gene: TRBV3-1
clone size: NA
CDR3 protein: CASSPQLGREGLNIQYF
CDR3 DNA: TGTGCCAGCAGCCCCCAATTGGGGCGGGAGGGCCTGAACATTCAGTACTTC

J gene: TRBJ2-1
D gene: TRBD2
V gene: TRBV9
clone size: few
CDR3 protein: CASSPIAGVYNEQFF
CDR3 DNA: TGTGCCAGCAGCCCGATAGCGGGAGTTTACAATGAGCAGTTCTTC

J gene: TRBJ1-5
D gene: NA
V gene: TRBV18
clone size: NA
CDR3 protein: CASSPSDRNQPQHF
CDR3 DNA: TGTGCCAGCTCACCGTCCGACAGAAATCAGCCCCAGCATTTT

J gene: TRBJ2-1
D gene: NA
V gene: TRBV6-2/TRBV6-3
clone size: once
CDR3 protein: CASSYLEKPFF
CDR3 DNA: TGTGCCAGCAGTTACCTGGAGAAACCGTTCTTC

J gene: TRBJ2-7
D gene: NA
V gene: TRBV4-2
clone size: few
CDR3 protein: CASSQVGYEQYF
CDR3 DNA: TGTGCCAGCAGCCAAGTGGGGTACGAGCAGTACTTC

J gene: TRBJ2-7
D gene: NA
V gene: TRBV10-3
clone size: NA
CDR3 protein: CAILGGSYEQYF
CDR3 DNA: TGTGCCATACTCGGAGGTTCCTACGAGCAGTACTTC

J gene: TRBJ1-4
D gene: NA
V gene: TRBV7-6
clone size: few
CDR3 protein: CASSLHGEKLFF
CDR3 DNA: TGTGCCAGCAGCTTACACGGGGAAAAACTGTTTTTT

J gene: TRBJ2-7
D gene: TRBD2
V gene: TRBV28
clone size: few
CDR3 protein: CASSLGTRPYEQYF
CDR3 DNA: TGTGCCAGCAGTTTAGGGACTAGGCCCTACGAGCAGTACTTC

J gene: TRBJ2-7
D gene: TRBD1
V gene: TRBV28
clone size: NA
CDR3 protein: CASSPRTGDEQYF
CDR3 DNA: TGTGCCAGCAGTCCAAGGACAGGGGACGAGCAGTACTTC

J gene: TRBJ2-5
D gene: TRBD1
V gene: TRBV15
clone size: few
CDR3 protein: CATSREVRTGRTEETQYF
CDR3 DNA: TGTGCCACCAGCAGAGAGGTGCGGACAGGGAGAACGGAAGAGACCCAGTACTTC

J gene: TRBJ2-1
D gene: TRBD2
V gene: TRBV7-8
clone size: NA
CDR3 protein: CASSARLAGGPYNEQFF
CDR3 DNA: TGTGCCAGCAGCGCAAGACTAGCGGGAGGGCCCTACAATGAGCAGTTCTTC

J gene: TRBJ1-3
D gene: NA
V gene: TRBV20-1
clone size: NA
CDR3 protein: CSARDGLDTIYF
CDR3 DNA: TGCAGTGCAAGGGACGGCCTGGACACCATATATTTT

J gene: TRBJ2-7
D gene: TRBD1
V gene: TRBV28
clone size: few
CDR3 protein: CASSFPPRSTGSAYEQYF
CDR3 DNA: TGTGCCAGCAGTTTCCCACCCCGGTCGACAGGGAGCGCCTACGAGCAGTACTTC

J gene: TRBJ2-7
D gene: NA
V gene: TRBV10-3
clone size: few
CDR3 protein: CAISEDSTASYEQYF
CDR3 DNA: TGTGCCATCAGTGAGGACAGCACGGCTTCCTACGAGCAGTACTTC

J gene: TRBJ2-1
D gene: NA
V gene: TRBV2
clone size: few
CDR3 protein: CASLSRGSNSYNEQFF
CDR3 DNA: TGTGCCAGCCTGAGCCGGGGGTCGAATTCCTACAATGAGCAGTTCTTC

J gene: TRBJ2-5
D gene: NA
V gene: TRBV7-2
clone size: NA
CDR3 protein: CASSLFDSQKETQYF
CDR3 DNA: TGTGCCAGCAGCTTATTTGACAGCCAAAAAGAGACCCAGTACTTC

J gene: TRBJ1-2
D gene: NA
V gene: TRBV29-1
clone size: NA
CDR3 protein: CSVEGGVDGYGYTF
CDR3 DNA: TGCAGCGTTGAAGGGGGGGTAGACGGCTATGGCTACACCTTC

J gene: TRBJ1-6
D gene: NA
V gene: TRBV4-1
clone size: few
CDR3 protein: CASSQLAGRSSYNSPLHF
CDR3 DNA: TGCGCCAGCAGCCAATTGGCAGGGCGAAGCTCCTATAATTCACCCCTCCACTTT

J gene: TRBJ2-7
D gene: NA
V gene: TRBV7-2
clone size: many
CDR3 protein: CASSSSGQGEQYF
CDR3 DNA: TGTGCCAGCAGCTCGTCCGGGCAGGGGGAGCAGTACTTC

J gene: TRBJ1-1
D gene: NA
V gene: TRBV27
clone size: NA
CDR3 protein: CASSPIRTDTEAFF
CDR3 DNA: TGTGCCAGCAGTCCCATTCGGACCGATACTGAAGCTTTCTTT

J gene: TRBJ1-1
D gene: NA
V gene: TRBV5-1
clone size: few
CDR3 protein: CASHTGIGTEAFF
CDR3 DNA: TGCGCCAGCCATACAGGGATAGGCACTGAAGCTTTCTTT

J gene: TRBJ2-6
D gene: TRBD2
V gene: TRBV3-1
clone size: NA
CDR3 protein: CASSQVLSGLLSGANVLTF
CDR3 DNA: TGTGCCAGCAGCCAAGTTTTATCGGGACTACTCTCTGGGGCCAACGTCCTGACTTTC

J gene: TRBJ1-2
D gene: NA
V gene: TRBV5-1
clone size: many
CDR3 protein: CASSLGVAGRTYGYTF
CDR3 DNA: TGCGCCAGCAGCTTGGGAGTAGCCGGACGGACGTATGGCTACACCTTC

J gene: TRBJ2-1
D gene: TRBD1
V gene: TRBV6-1
clone size: NA
CDR3 protein: CASSRTGMDEQFF
CDR3 DNA: TGTGCCAGCAGTCGGACAGGGATGGATGAGCAGTTCTTC

J gene: TRBJ2-3
D gene: NA
V gene: TRBV5-4
clone size: once
CDR3 protein: CASGLPRDPDTQYF
CDR3 DNA: TGTGCCAGCGGATTACCTAGGGACCCAGATACGCAGTATTTT

J gene: TRBJ2-7
D gene: TRBD1
V gene: TRBV2
clone size: NA
CDR3 protein: CASSQGTGRNEQYF
CDR3 DNA: TGTGCCAGCAGTCAAGGGACAGGGAGGAACGAGCAGTACTTC

J gene: TRBJ2-1
D gene: TRBD2
V gene: TRBV6-1
clone size: few
CDR3 protein: CASSEEGTSVHEQFF
CDR3 DNA: TGTGCCAGCAGTGAAGAAGGGACTAGCGTCCATGAGCAGTTCTTC

J gene: TRBJ2-7
D gene: NA
V gene: TRBV4-2
clone size: many
CDR3 protein: CASSQARDDDYEQYF
CDR3 DNA: TGTGCCAGCAGCCAAGCCCGGGACGACGACTACGAGCAGTACTTC

J gene: TRBJ2-2
D gene: NA
V gene: TRBV11-3
clone size: few
CDR3 protein: CASSLTTGAGELFF
CDR3 DNA: TGTGCCAGCAGCCTTACAACGGGGGCCGGGGAGCTGTTTTTT

J gene: TRBJ2-7
D gene: NA
V gene: TRBV10-1
clone size: few
CDR3 protein: CASSEPYEQYF
CDR3 DNA: TGCGCCAGCAGTGAGCCCTACGAGCAGTACTTC

J gene: TRBJ2-7
D gene: NA
V gene: TRBV14
clone size: few
CDR3 protein: CASSLLQNYEQYF
CDR3 DNA: TGTGCCAGCAGCCTGCTCCAAAACTACGAGCAGTACTTC

J gene: TRBJ1-6
D gene: NA
V gene: TRBV7-8
clone size: NA
CDR3 protein: CASSPQVSYNSPLHF
CDR3 DNA: TGTGCCAGCAGCCCCCAAGTCAGTTATAATTCACCCCTCCACTTT

J gene: TRBJ2-1
D gene: NA
V gene: TRBV10-3
clone size: many
CDR3 protein: CAIGPQLYNEQFF
CDR3 DNA: TGTGCCATCGGGCCACAGCTCTACAATGAGCAGTTCTTC

J gene: TRBJ1-5
D gene: NA
V gene: TRBV2
clone size: NA
CDR3 protein: CASRVSGVNQPQHF
CDR3 DNA: TGTGCCAGCAGGGTGTCTGGGGTCAATCAGCCCCAGCATTTT

J gene: TRBJ2-7
D gene: NA
V gene: TRBV28
clone size: NA
CDR3 protein: CASSRRVANEQYF
CDR3 DNA: TGTGCCAGCAGTCGGAGGGTTGCCAACGAGCAGTACTTC

J gene: TRBJ2-3
D gene: TRBD1
V gene: TRBV4-2
clone size: NA
CDR3 protein: CASSYISWTGPDTDTQYF
CDR3 DNA: TGTGCCAGCAGCTACATATCTTGGACAGGACCGGACACAGATACGCAGTATTTT

J gene: TRBJ1-3
D gene: NA
V gene: TRBV4-1
clone size: NA
CDR3 protein: CASSQRAVSGNTIYF
CDR3 DNA: TGCGCCAGCAGCCAGAGGGCAGTCTCTGGAAACACCATATATTTT

J gene: TRBJ2-1
D gene: NA
V gene: TRBV2
clone size: NA
CDR3 protein: CASSGRGNEQFF
CDR3 DNA: TGTGCCAGCAGTGGGAGGGGCAATGAGCAGTTCTTC

J gene: TRBJ1-2
D gene: NA
V gene: TRBV7-9
clone size: many
CDR3 protein: CASSYREGYTF
CDR3 DNA: TGTGCCAGCAGCTACAGGGAGGGCTACACCTTC

J gene: TRBJ2-1
D gene: TRBD2
V gene: TRBV14
clone size: NA
CDR3 protein: CASSQIAGAAINNEQFF
CDR3 DNA: TGTGCCAGCAGCCAAATAGCGGGAGCTGCCATCAACAATGAGCAGTTCTTC

J gene: TRBJ2-5
D gene: NA
V gene: TRBV7-9
clone size: NA
CDR3 protein: CASSDASQETQYF
CDR3 DNA: TGTGCCAGCAGCGACGCATCTCAAGAGACCCAGTACTTC

J gene: TRBJ2-7
D gene: NA
V gene: TRBV4-3
clone size: NA
CDR3 protein: CASSQGDPAYYEQYF
CDR3 DNA: TGCGCCAGCAGCCAAGGTGACCCCGCTTACTACGAGCAGTACTTC

J gene: TRBJ1-4
D gene: NA
V gene: TRBV12-3/TRBV12-4
clone size: NA
CDR3 protein: CASSLGTTTNEKLFF
CDR3 DNA: TGTGCCAGCAGTTTGGGGACCACAACTAATGAAAAACTGTTTTTT

J gene: TRBJ2-1
D gene: TRBD2
V gene: TRBV7-8
clone size: once
CDR3 protein: CASSLRTSGYPSYNEQFF
CDR3 DNA: TGTGCCAGCAGCCTCCGGACTAGCGGGTACCCGAGTTACAATGAGCAGTTCTTC

J gene: TRBJ1-6
D gene: NA
V gene: TRBV25-1
clone size: NA
CDR3 protein: CASSVFGSSPLHF
CDR3 DNA: TGTGCCAGCAGTGTTTTCGGGAGTTCACCCCTCCACTTT

J gene: TRBJ2-7
D gene: TRBD2
V gene: TRBV20-1
clone size: NA
CDR3 protein: CSARVAGESYEQYF
CDR3 DNA: TGCAGTGCTAGAGTAGCGGGAGAGTCCTACGAGCAGTACTTC